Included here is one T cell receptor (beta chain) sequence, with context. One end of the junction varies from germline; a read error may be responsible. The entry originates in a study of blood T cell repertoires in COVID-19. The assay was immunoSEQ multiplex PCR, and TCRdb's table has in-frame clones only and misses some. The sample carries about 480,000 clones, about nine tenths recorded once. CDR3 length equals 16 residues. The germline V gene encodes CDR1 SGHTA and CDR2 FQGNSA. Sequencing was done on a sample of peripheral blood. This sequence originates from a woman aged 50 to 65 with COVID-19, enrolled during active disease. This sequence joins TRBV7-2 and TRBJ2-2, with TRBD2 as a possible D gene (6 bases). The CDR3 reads CASTLRAGSSTGELFF. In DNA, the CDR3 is TGTGCCAGCACCTTAAGGGCGGGGAGTTCCACCGGGGAGCTGTTTTTT.